The 4 T cell receptor beta chains presented below share a single source sample, sequenced in a study of CXCR3-negative and CXCR3-positive naive CD8 T cells. 5' RACE with UMI labels generated the TRB cDNA libraries. One entry per CDR3 protein, without DNA, is what TCRdb gives after re-calling the 5' RACE reads. The sample data list 45,000 to 60,000 distinct CDR3 sequences. The sequenced sample was memory CD8+ T cells from blood. These receptors originate from a human donor in good health. Some clones in this sample may be carry-over from other donors' samples.

CDR3 sequence: CASEPGQGYNEQFF. The chain couples TRBV12-5 to TRBJ2-1; TCRdb proposes TRBD1, but this gene call is untestable without DNA. The germline gives CDR1 LGHNT, CDR2 FRNRAP. This CDR3 region has 14 residues.

The J gene is TRBJ2-7, the V gene TRBV29-1; the D call of TRBD1 rests on TCRdb alone, since no DNA is present to check it. Germline assignment: CDR1 SQVTM and CDR2 ANQGSEA. There are 11 residues in the CDR3. The CDR3 sequence: CSVVSGLEQYF.

The chain couples TRBV24-1 to TRBJ2-3; no DNA is available, so the TRBD1 call from TCRdb remains unchecked. CDR3 length equals 15 residues. Germline V gene lookup returns CDR1 KGHDR and CDR2 SFDVKD. The CDR3 is CATSAGQDLTDTQYF.

The chain links TRBV20-1 to TRBJ2-1; the TCRdb D gene call, TRBD1, has no DNA to confirm it. Germline assignment: CDR1 DFQATT and CDR2 SNEGSKA (reference sequence). This CDR3 comprises 13 residues. The CDR3 region is CSARDTGDNEQFF.